The rows below give T cell receptor beta chains drawn from one sample of a study of T cells after posttransplantation cyclophosphamide. The data were produced by immunoSEQ multiplex PCR, yet TCRdb's version contains in-frame clones alone and is incomplete. Found here are some 19,000 clones, roughly nine tenths of them singletons; the top ten hold under 2%. Sequencing was performed on PBMCs, taken around 380 days after allogeneic stem cell transplant with calcineurin inhibitor and methotrexate. These TCRs come from a female patient in her thirties or forties who received an allogeneic stem cell transplant from an unrelated donor, was CMV-positive, and had acute and chronic GVHD. The T cells may partly be graft donor cells. Both conserved end residues are part of each CDR3. D genes are given only for firm matches. Only part of the rows carry a size: once, few, many, or a class if the clone is expanded.

>.|TRBJ2-5|.|TRBV5-4
TGTGCCAGCAGCTACGACAGAGACCAAGAGACCCAGTACTTC
CASSYDRDQETQYF
>.|TRBJ2-7|.|TRBV18
TGTGCCAGCTCACCTACTATAGGCTACGAGCAGTACTTC
CASSPTIGYEQYF
>once|TRBJ1-6|.|TRBV19
TGTGCCAGTAGTATAGGAGGGGGTCCTACCTCATTATATTCACCCCTCCACTTT
CASSIGGGPTSLYSPLHF
>.|TRBJ1-6|TRBD1|TRBV2
TGTGCCAGCAGTGGGACAGGGGGTCTGGCACCCCTCCACTTT
CASSGTGGLAPLHF
>.|TRBJ1-6|.|TRBV2
TGTGCCAGCAGTGAAGGGACAGCGATGTCACCCCTCCACTTT
CASSEGTAMSPLHF
>few|TRBJ2-7|TRBD2|TRBV4-2
TGTGCCAGCAGCCAAGCGTTGACTAGCGGGAGATACGAGCAGTACTTC
CASSQALTSGRYEQYF
>.|TRBJ2-5|TRBD2|TRBV18
TGTGCCAGCTCACCACGACTAGCGGAGTTAGGGGGTCAAGAGACCCAGTACTTC
CASSPRLAELGGQETQYF
>.|TRBJ1-4|.|TRBV18
TGTGCCAGCTCTCGGAACAGGGCGGAAAAACTATTTTTT
CASSRNRAEKLFF
>.|TRBJ2-7|TRBD1|TRBV14
TGTGCCAGCAGCCAAGCCCGGGACAGACACTACGAGCAGTACTTC
CASSQARDRHYEQYF
>.|TRBJ1-5|.|TRBV30
TGTGCCTGGACGGGGGGGGCGGCCAATCAGCCCCAGCATTTT
CAWTGGAANQPQHF
>.|TRBJ2-5|TRBD1|TRBV5-1
TGCGCCAGCAGCCCTACCGGGACAGTTCAAGAGACCCAGTACTTC
CASSPTGTVQETQYF
>.|TRBJ1-2|.|TRBV28
TGTGCCAGCAGACCCACGGCAGGGGCTAACTATGGCTACACCTTC
CASRPTAGANYGYTF
>.|TRBJ2-2|.|TRBV9
TGTGCCAGCAGCCCTCGGGCGGGCACCGGGGAGCTGTTTTTT
CASSPRAGTGELFF
>.|TRBJ2-3|.|TRBV5-1
TGCGCCAGCGGCGACTTCACAGATACGCAGTATTTT
CASGDFTDTQYF
>.|TRBJ2-5|TRBD2|TRBV2
TGTGCCAGCAGTCCACGACTAGCGGGAGAGGCTAGTATAGAGACCCAGTACTTC
CASSPRLAGEASIETQYF
>few|TRBJ1-5|.|TRBV19
TGTGCCAGTAGTATCAGGGGACGTGGCAATCAGCCCCAGCATTTT
CASSIRGRGNQPQHF
>.|TRBJ1-5|.|TRBV6-5
TGTGCCAGCAGTACAGGGACCAATCAGCCCCAGCATTTT
CASSTGTNQPQHF
>.|TRBJ2-6|TRBD1|TRBV29-1
TGCAGCGTGGGCGGACAGGGCATCTCTGGGGCCAACGTCCTGACTTTC
CSVGGQGISGANVLTF
>.|TRBJ1-2|.|TRBV6-1
TGTGCCAGCAGCCGTAGAGAATCTAACTATGGCTACACCTTC
CASSRRESNYGYTF
>.|TRBJ1-1|.|TRBV30
TGTGCCTGGAGAGTTACAGGGGAAGCTTTCTTT
CAWRVTGEAFF
>.|TRBJ2-7|TRBD1|TRBV30
TGTGCCTGGAGTACCCGGGACAGCCCCTACGAGCAGTACTTC
CAWSTRDSPYEQYF
>.|TRBJ1-1|.|TRBV6-1
TGTGCCAGCAGTGAACGAGCGGGGGGTACTGAAGCTTTCTTT
CASSERAGGTEAFF
>once|TRBJ1-4|TRBD1|TRBV4-1
TGCGCCAGCAGCCACGGACAGGGTAATGAAAAACTGTTTTTT
CASSHGQGNEKLFF
>.|TRBJ1-1|TRBD1|TRBV29-1
TGCAGCGGGAGGGGACAGAGGTTCACTGAAGCTTTCTTT
CSGRGQRFTEAFF
>.|TRBJ2-2|.|TRBV29-1
TGCAGCGTTGGAGAGTACGGCGGGACCGGGGAGCTGTTTTTT
CSVGEYGGTGELFF
>.|TRBJ1-1|.|TRBV7-9
TGTGCCAGCAGCTTAGACAGGGTGAACACTGAAGCTTTCTTT
CASSLDRVNTEAFF
>.|TRBJ2-3|.|TRBV7-9
TGTGCCAGCAGCCAGGCGGCAGGGCTCGGCACAGATACGCAGTATTTT
CASSQAAGLGTDTQYF
>.|TRBJ1-5|.|TRBV7-9
TGTGCCAGCAGCCGGTGGGGGGGTGGAAATCAGCCCCAGCATTTT
CASSRWGGGNQPQHF
>.|TRBJ1-5|.|TRBV19
TGTGCCAGTAGTTCTAGACTGCTGCAGTATAGCAATCAGCCCCAGCATTTT
CASSSRLLQYSNQPQHF
>once|TRBJ2-5|.|TRBV7-2
TGTGCCAGCAGCCCGTCCCGGGAGGAGACCCAGTACTTC
CASSPSREETQYF
>.|TRBJ2-7|.|TRBV9
TGTGCCAGCAGCCCCGGTCCCGCGGGCTACGAGCAGTACTTC
CASSPGPAGYEQYF
>.|TRBJ2-5|TRBD2|TRBV18
TGTGCCAGCTCTCCGAACCCACCGGGACTAGCGGGAGGACGGGAGACCCAGTACTTC
CASSPNPPGLAGGRETQYF
>.|TRBJ1-1|TRBD1|TRBV18
TGTGCCAGCTCGCCCAACAGGGGGCCGGAAGGGACTGAAGCTTTCTTT
CASSPNRGPEGTEAFF
>.|TRBJ2-1|TRBD2|TRBV6-5
TGTGCCAGCAGCCGGGGGGGGCTAGCGGAGCGTGAGCAGTTCTTC
CASSRGGLAEREQFF
>.|TRBJ2-3|TRBD1|TRBV9
TGTGCCAGCAGCGTAGGAGGGACAGGCCTCACAGATACGCAGTATTTT
CASSVGGTGLTDTQYF
>.|TRBJ2-3|TRBD1|TRBV30
TGTGCCTGGAGCGGACAGGGGCCAGATACGCAGTATTTT
CAWSGQGPDTQYF
>once|TRBJ2-3|.|TRBV6-5
TGTGCCAGCAGTAACGGAGGTCGGGCGCAGTATTTT
CASSNGGRAQYF
>.|TRBJ2-1|.|TRBV29-1
TGCAGCGTTGAGGGGATCCCAGGGAACGTTGAGCAGTTCTTC
CSVEGIPGNVEQFF
>.|TRBJ1-1|.|TRBV25-1
TGTGCCAGCAGTGAATATAGGCAGGGCGGCACTGAAGCTTTCTTT
CASSEYRQGGTEAFF
>.|TRBJ2-1|.|TRBV15
TGTGCCACCAGCAGAGATACGAACAGGGCTGCGTCCTACAATGAGCAGTTCTTC
CATSRDTNRAASYNEQFF
>few|TRBJ2-7|TRBD2|TRBV11-2
TGTGCCAGCAGTCCTTCGGGGGGGGTAGCGGGAGGCCGTCCCTACGAGCAGTACTTC
CASSPSGGVAGGRPYEQYF
>.|TRBJ1-3|.|TRBV9
TGTGCCAGCACCCGCGCTGGGGGGGGGCCACTCTCTGGAAACACCATATATTTT
CASTRAGGGPLSGNTIYF
>.|TRBJ2-1|TRBD2|TRBV4-1
TGCGCCAGCAGCCAAATTTCCGGGACTAGTTCTCTCAATGAGCAGTTCTTC
CASSQISGTSSLNEQFF
>.|TRBJ2-4|.|TRBV29-1
TGCAGCGCTCTGGGGTACCGGGAGCGGGTTGACATTCAGTACTTC
CSALGYRERVDIQYF
>.|TRBJ2-5|TRBD2|TRBV25-1
TGTGCCAGCAGTACCCCAGCGGGACAAGAGACCCAGTACTTC
CASSTPAGQETQYF
>.|TRBJ1-5|.|TRBV2
TGTGCCAGCAGTGAACAGGGGATAGGCAATCAGCCCCAGCATTTT
CASSEQGIGNQPQHF
>.|TRBJ2-2|TRBD1|TRBV9
TGTGCCAGCAGCGTAACAGGGGAAAGGACCGGGGAGCTGTTTTTT
CASSVTGERTGELFF
>once|TRBJ2-4|.|TRBV19
TGTGCCAGTAGTATCGTAAGTTGGGGCCAGGGAGCCAAAAACATTCAGTACTTC
CASSIVSWGQGAKNIQYF